These T cell receptor beta chains were read from a single sample in a study of cytomegalovirus exposure and HLA in healthy donors. TCRdb's copy holds only in-frame clones and misses some; the assay was immunoSEQ multiplex PCR. Among about 120,000 clones listed, roughly 80% were seen once. Sequencing input: PBMCs. The receptors were sampled from a man younger than 30 in good health and CMV-seropositive. Each CDR3 is given with its conserved first and last residue. The order of the fields is V gene, D gene, clone size, J gene, CDR3 protein, CDR3 DNA. A D gene is named only where the DNA matches it firmly. For some rows the clone size is stated as once, few or many, or as a class when expanded; others skip it.

v_gene: TRBV9
d_gene: -
abundance: -
j_gene: TRBJ1-1
CDR3aa: CASSVGLGGNTEAFF
CDR3nt: TGTGCCAGCAGCGTAGGTCTCGGGGGGAACACTGAAGCTTTCTTT

v_gene: TRBV19
d_gene: -
abundance: -
j_gene: TRBJ1-5
CDR3aa: CASSITAISNQPQHF
CDR3nt: TGTGCCAGTAGTATTACAGCTATTAGCAATCAGCCCCAGCATTTT

v_gene: TRBV7-7
d_gene: -
abundance: few
j_gene: TRBJ1-4
CDR3aa: CASSLRAGLDEKLFF
CDR3nt: TGTGCCAGCAGCTTACGGGCAGGGCTTGATGAAAAACTGTTTTTT

v_gene: TRBV27
d_gene: TRBD2
abundance: -
j_gene: TRBJ2-1
CDR3aa: CASSLAGTSGYNEQFF
CDR3nt: TGTGCCAGCAGCTTAGCCGGGACTAGCGGTTACAATGAGCAGTTCTTC

v_gene: TRBV29-1
d_gene: -
abundance: once
j_gene: TRBJ2-2
CDR3aa: CSVDHNANTGELFF
CDR3nt: TGCAGCGTTGATCACAACGCGAACACCGGGGAGCTGTTTTTT

v_gene: TRBV18
d_gene: TRBD1
abundance: -
j_gene: TRBJ2-2
CDR3aa: CASRRDSTNTGELFF
CDR3nt: TGTGCCAGCCGACGGGACAGTACGAACACCGGGGAGCTGTTTTTT

v_gene: TRBV7-9
d_gene: TRBD1
abundance: -
j_gene: TRBJ2-7
CDR3aa: CASSLDRGTYEQYF
CDR3nt: TGTGCCAGCAGCTTAGACAGGGGAACCTACGAGCAGTACTTC

v_gene: TRBV5-1
d_gene: TRBD1
abundance: -
j_gene: TRBJ1-2
CDR3aa: CASSSGAIQGAFGYTF
CDR3nt: TGCGCCAGCAGCTCGGGCGCCATTCAGGGGGCTTTTGGCTACACCTTC

v_gene: TRBV6-1
d_gene: TRBD2
abundance: -
j_gene: TRBJ2-7
CDR3aa: CASRSGGREQYF
CDR3nt: TGTGCCAGCAGATCGGGGGGGCGCGAGCAGTACTTC

v_gene: TRBV27
d_gene: -
abundance: -
j_gene: TRBJ1-1
CDR3aa: CASSLTQEGTEAFF
CDR3nt: TGTGCCAGCAGTCTAACTCAAGAGGGCACTGAAGCTTTCTTT

v_gene: TRBV9
d_gene: TRBD2
abundance: once
j_gene: TRBJ2-4
CDR3aa: CASSAASGRNIQYF
CDR3nt: TGTGCCAGCAGCGCAGCTAGCGGGAGAAACATTCAGTACTTC

v_gene: TRBV7-6
d_gene: TRBD1
abundance: -
j_gene: TRBJ1-4
CDR3aa: CASGTGDEKLFF
CDR3nt: TGTGCCAGCGGGACAGGGGATGAAAAACTGTTTTTT

v_gene: TRBV9
d_gene: TRBD1
abundance: -
j_gene: TRBJ1-1
CDR3aa: CASSVAGGRTEAFF
CDR3nt: TGTGCCAGCAGCGTAGCAGGGGGGCGCACTGAAGCTTTCTTT

v_gene: TRBV20-1
d_gene: -
abundance: -
j_gene: TRBJ2-1
CDR3aa: CSARGGTEQFF
CDR3nt: TGCAGTGCTAGAGGCGGGACTGAGCAGTTCTTC